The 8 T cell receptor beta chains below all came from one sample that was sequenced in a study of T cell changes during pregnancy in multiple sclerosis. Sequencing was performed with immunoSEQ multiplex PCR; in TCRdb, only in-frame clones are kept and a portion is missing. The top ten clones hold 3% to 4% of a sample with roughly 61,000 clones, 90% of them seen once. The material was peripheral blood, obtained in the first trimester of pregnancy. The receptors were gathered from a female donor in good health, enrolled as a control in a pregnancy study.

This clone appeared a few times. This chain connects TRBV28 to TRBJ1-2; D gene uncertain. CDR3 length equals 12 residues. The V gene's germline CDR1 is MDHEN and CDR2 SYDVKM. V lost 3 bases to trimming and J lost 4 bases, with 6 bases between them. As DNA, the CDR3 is TGTGCCAGCAGTTTCGGTTTCTATGGCTACACCTTC. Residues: CASSFGFYGYTF.

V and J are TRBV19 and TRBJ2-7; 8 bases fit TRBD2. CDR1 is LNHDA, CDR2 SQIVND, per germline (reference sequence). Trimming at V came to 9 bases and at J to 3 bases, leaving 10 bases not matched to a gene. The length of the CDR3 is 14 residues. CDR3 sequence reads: CASSYSGILYEQYF. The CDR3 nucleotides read TGTGCCAGCAGCTATAGCGGGATCCTCTACGAGCAGTACTTC.

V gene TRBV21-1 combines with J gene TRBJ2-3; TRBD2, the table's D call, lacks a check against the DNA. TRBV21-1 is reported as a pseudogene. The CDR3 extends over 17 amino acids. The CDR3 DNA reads TGTGCCAGCAGCAAAGATAGCGCTAGCGGGGTTACAGATACGCAGTATTTT. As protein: CASSKDSASGVTDTQYF.

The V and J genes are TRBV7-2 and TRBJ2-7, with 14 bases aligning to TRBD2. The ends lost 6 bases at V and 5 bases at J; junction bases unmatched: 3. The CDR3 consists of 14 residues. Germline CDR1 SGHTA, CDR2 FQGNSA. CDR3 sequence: CASREGLAGDEQYF. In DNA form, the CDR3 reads TGTGCCAGCAGGGAGGGACTAGCGGGAGACGAGCAGTACTTC.

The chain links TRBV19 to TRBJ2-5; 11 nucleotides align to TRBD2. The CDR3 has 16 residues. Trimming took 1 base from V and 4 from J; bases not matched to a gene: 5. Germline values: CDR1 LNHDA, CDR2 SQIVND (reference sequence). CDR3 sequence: CASSIATSGRGETQYF. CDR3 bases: TGTGCCAGTAGTATAGCAACTAGCGGGAGAGGAGAGACCCAGTACTTC.

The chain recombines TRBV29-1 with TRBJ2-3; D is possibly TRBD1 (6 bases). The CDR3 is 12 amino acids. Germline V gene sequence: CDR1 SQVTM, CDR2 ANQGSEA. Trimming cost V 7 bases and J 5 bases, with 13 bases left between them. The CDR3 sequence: CSGKGEGDTQYF. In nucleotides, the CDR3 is TGCAGCGGCAAGGGGGAAGGAGATACGCAGTATTTT.

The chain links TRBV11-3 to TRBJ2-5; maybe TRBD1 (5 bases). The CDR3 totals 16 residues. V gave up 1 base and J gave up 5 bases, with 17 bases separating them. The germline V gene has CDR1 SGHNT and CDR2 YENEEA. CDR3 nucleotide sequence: TGTGCCAGCAGCTTAGCATTACAGGTGTTAGTGGAGACCCAGTACTTC. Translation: CASSLALQVLVETQYF.

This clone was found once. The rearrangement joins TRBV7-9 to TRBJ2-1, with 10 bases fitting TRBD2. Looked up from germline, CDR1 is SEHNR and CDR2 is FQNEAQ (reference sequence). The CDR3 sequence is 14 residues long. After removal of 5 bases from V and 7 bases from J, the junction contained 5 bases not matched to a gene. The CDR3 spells CASSPTSGENEQFF. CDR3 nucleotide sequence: TGTGCCAGCAGCCCTACTAGCGGGGAGAATGAGCAGTTCTTC.